These 27 T cell receptor beta chains were all obtained from the same sample, sequenced in a study of blood T cell repertoires in COVID-19. Sequenced by immunoSEQ multiplex PCR; TCRdb stores in-frame clones only, minus some. This sample has hundreds of thousands of clones; around 84% occur once, and the top ten carry about 1.5%. Sequenced input: PBMCs or T cells enriched from blood (not recorded which). Source of these receptors: a woman in her fifties or sixties who had recovered from COVID-19.

The V gene is TRBV2, the J gene TRBJ1-2, with D tentatively TRBD1 (5 bases). V lost 5 bases and J lost 4, with 14 bases in between. This CDR3 spans 14 amino acids. The germline V gene has CDR1 SNHLY and CDR2 FYNNEI. In DNA, the CDR3 is TGTGCCAGCAGTCCGGGACTTGTCTCCTATGGCTACACCTTC. This translates into CASSPGLVSYGYTF. The whole variable domain, filled in from reference TRBV2 and TRBJ1-2, reads EPEVTQTPSHQVTQMGQEVILRCVPISNHLYFYWYRQILGQKVEFLVSFYNNEISEKSEIFDDQFSVERPDGSNFTLKIRSTKLEDSAMYFCASSPGLVSYGYTFGSGTRLTVV.

The genes are TRBV5-6 and TRBJ2-2; TRBD2 might be the D (5 bases). CDR1 and CDR2 (germline): SGHDT, YYEEEE. V was cut by 1 base and J by 4 bases, with 20 bases left in between. The CDR3 has 18 residues. The CDR3 here is CASSLLGGSRAITGELFF. CDR3 in DNA: TGTGCCAGCAGCTTGTTAGGCGGGTCAAGGGCTATCACCGGGGAGCTGTTTTTT. Full variable domain (rest looked up from reference TRBV5-6 and TRBJ2-2): DAGVTQSPTHLIKTRGQQVTLRCSPKSGHDTVSWYQQALGQGPQFIFQYYEEEERQRGNFPDRFSGHQFPNYSSELNVNALLLGDSALYLCASSLLGGSRAITGELFFGEGSRLTVL.

CDR3 in amino acids: CASSYSRAGDLSTGELFF. The CDR3 DNA reads as TGTGCCAGCAGTTACAGCAGAGCGGGAGACCTTAGCACCGGGGAGCTGTTTTTT. The gene calls are TRBV6-2 or TRBV6-3 and TRBJ2-2; 8 nucleotides align to TRBD2. CDR1 is MNHEY and CDR2 is SVGEGT in the germline V gene. With 2 bases clipped from V and 4 bases from J, the junction kept 12 bases outside the gene matches. This CDR3 is built from 18 residues.

The chain links TRBV6-5 to TRBJ2-1; D is possibly TRBD1 (7 bases). The CDR3 length is 14 residues. The germline V and J ends were trimmed by 6 bases and 12 bases, with 21 bases remaining between them. Germline lookup yields CDR1 MNHEY and CDR2 SVGAGI. Here the CDR3 DNA reads TGTGCCAGCAGCTATACAAGCCAGGGGGGACGGCAGTTCTTC. Its protein product is CASSYTSQGGRQFF.

V is TRBV7-2 and J is TRBJ2-1; 9 bases line up with TRBD2. Trimming cost V 1 base and J 9 bases; bases outside gene matches: 7. Germline lookup yields CDR1 SGHTA and CDR2 FQGNSA. The CDR3 is made up of 15 amino acids. CDR3 loop: CASSLDSREGREQFF. CDR3 sequence (DNA): TGTGCCAGCAGCTTAGATTCGCGGGAGGGCCGTGAGCAGTTCTTC.

J is TRBJ2-5 and V is TRBV18; the D gene is possibly TRBD2 (5 bases). Germline CDR1 is KGHSH and CDR2 is LQKENI. V was clipped by 3 bases and J by 4 bases, with 15 bases between them. This CDR3 has 15 residues. CDR3 nucleotide sequence: TGTGCCAGCTCACCGGTTTTTAGCGTCGGAGAGACCCAGTACTTC. It codes for CASSPVFSVGETQYF.

The chain employs TRBV7-8 and TRBJ2-5; TRBD2 matches 7 bases. V shed 3 bases and J 5 bases; nucleotides not matched to a gene: 9. Germline CDR1 and CDR2: SGHVS and FQNEAQ. This CDR3 is 15 amino acids long. CDR3 in amino acids: CASSLTPAGRETQYF. Written as DNA, the CDR3 is TGTGCCAGCAGCTTGACACCAGCGGGAAGGGAGACCCAGTACTTC.

The rearrangement uses TRBV9 and TRBJ2-1; weak D call: TRBD2 (6 bases). The V gene lost 0 bases and the J gene lost 2 bases, with 15 bases spanning the gap. This CDR3 has 17 amino acids. CDR1 SGDLS and CDR2 YYNGEE come from the germline V gene. CDR3: CASSVATGGVTYNEQFF. As DNA, the CDR3 is TGTGCCAGCAGCGTAGCTACGGGCGGGGTGACCTACAATGAGCAGTTCTTC.

This clone turned up a few times. J is TRBJ2-7 and V is TRBV4-1; 8 positions match TRBD1. The V segment lost 5 bases and the J segment 5 bases; nucleotides outside the gene matches: 5. Germline CDR1 MGHRA, CDR2 YSYEKL. The CDR3 runs 13 residues. In DNA, the CDR3 is TGCGCCAGCAGCTTAGACAGGGGCCACGAGCAGTACTTC. Encoded protein: CASSLDRGHEQYF.

The chain employs TRBV28 and TRBJ1-4, with D maybe TRBD1 (6 bases). This CDR3 has 15 residues. The ends were cut back, 6 bases at V and 2 bases at J, with 13 bases in the middle. CDR1 is MDHEN and CDR2 is SYDVKM in the germline V gene. CDR3 protein: CASSRIGQTNEKLFF. Written as DNA, the CDR3 is TGTGCCAGCAGCCGAATTGGACAGACTAATGAAAAACTGTTTTTT.

CDR3 region: CASRLNYEQYF. For the CDR3, the DNA is TGTGCCAGCAGACTGAACTACGAGCAGTACTTC. The J gene is TRBJ2-7, the V gene TRBV6-6; D uncertain. CDR3 size: 11 residues. From germline, CDR1 is MNHNY and CDR2 SVGAGI (reference sequence). Trimming removed 6 bases from V and 3 bases from J, with 6 bases in between.

The rearrangement joins TRBV29-1 to TRBJ1-1, with D possibly TRBD1 on 5 matching bases. V lost 7 bases to trimming and J lost 0 bases, with 9 bases between them. The CDR3 runs to 12 residues. The germline gives CDR1 SQVTM, CDR2 ANQGSEA. CDR3 bases: TGCAGCGCGGGGCAGTTGAACACTGAAGCTTTCTTT. It encodes CSAGQLNTEAFF.

The chain recombines TRBV6-6 with TRBJ1-2; the D is unclear. The V end was cut by 9 bases, the J end by 0 bases, with 8 bases between. The CDR3 contains 12 residues. Germline loops: CDR1 MNHNY, CDR2 SVGAGI (reference sequence). The CDR3 coding sequence is TGTGCCAGTAGATCTGCTAACTATGGCTACACCTTC. Protein: CASRSANYGYTF.

The chain uses TRBV23-1 and TRBJ1-5; possibly TRBD1 for D (6 bases). TRBV23-1 is recorded as an ORF, its role being uncertain. Trimming cost V 5 bases and J 3 bases, with 8 bases left between them. CDR3 size: 13 residues. The CDR3 region has the DNA TGCGCCAGCAGTACAGGGATCAATCAGCCCCAGCATTTT. It specifies CASSTGINQPQHF.

The CDR3 is CASSPTQENTEAFF. The CDR3 coding sequence is TGTGCCAGCTCACCAACCCAGGAAAACACTGAAGCTTTCTTT. V and J are TRBV18 and TRBJ1-1; D is undetermined. Germline CDR1 is KGHSH and CDR2 is LQKENI. V gave up 2 bases and J gave up 2 bases, with 9 bases separating them. The CDR3 extends over 14 amino acids.

The chain joins TRBV28 to TRBJ2-7, with 7 nucleotides matching TRBD1. Germline CDR1 MDHEN, CDR2 SYDVKM. Unmatched junction bases numbered 9, after V lost 10 bases and J lost 6 bases. The CDR3 is 12 amino acids. CDR3 sequence (DNA): TGTGCCATCCCCGGGACAGAATCCGAGCAGTACTTC. This sequence encodes CAIPGTESEQYF.

This clone was seen only a few times. The J gene is TRBJ1-3, the V gene TRBV25-1; possibly TRBD1 for D (5 bases). Germline lookup yields CDR1 MGHDK and CDR2 SYGVNS. Trimming removed 6 bases from V and 0 bases from J, with 9 bases in between. The CDR3 covers 14 residues. The CDR3 DNA is TGTGCCAGCAGCAAGACAGCCTCTGGAAACACCATATATTTT. It codes for CASSKTASGNTIYF.

V usage is TRBV28 and J usage is TRBJ2-7, with 10 nucleotides matching TRBD2. The germline CDR1 and CDR2 sequences are MDHEN and SYDVKM. The CDR3 totals 14 residues. V trimming: 5 bases; J trimming: 9 bases; junction bases outside the gene matches: 10. The CDR3 is CASSPASGSRGQYF. In DNA form, the CDR3 reads TGTGCCAGCAGTCCGGCTAGCGGGAGTCGGGGGCAGTACTTC. The whole variable domain, remainder taken from reference TRBV28 and TRBJ2-7, is DVKVTQSSRYLVKRTGEKVFLECVQDMDHENMFWYRQDPGLGLRLIYFSYDVKMKEKGDIPEGYSVSREKKERFSLILESASTNQTSMYLCASSPASGSRGQYFGPGTRLTVT.

The J gene is TRBJ2-3, the V gene TRBV9; 14 nucleotides line up with TRBD2. The CDR3 has 17 amino acids. Germline trimming cut 0 bases from V and 6 bases from J; bases unmatched to any gene: 6. CDR1 is SGDLS, CDR2 YYNGEE, per germline. CDR3 nucleotides: TGTGCCAGCAGCGTAGGGGGGGGACTAGCGGGAGCCGATACGCAGTATTTT. It yields the protein CASSVGGGLAGADTQYF.

The chain is built from TRBV28 and TRBJ2-2; unclear D gene. This CDR3 comprises 13 residues. Germline V gene lookup returns CDR1 MDHEN and CDR2 SYDVKM. V lost 4 bases and J lost 4, with 7 bases in between. CDR3 DNA: TGTGCCAGCAGTTCTTACTTCACCGGGGAGCTGTTTTTT. Translating gives CASSSYFTGELFF.

This clone showed up just a few times. This chain joins TRBV29-1 and TRBJ1-2, with TRBD1 matching over 8 bases. Germline V gene lookup returns CDR1 SQVTM and CDR2 ANQGSEA. Trimming cost V 1 base and J 6 bases; bases outside gene matches: 7. The CDR3 is made up of 14 amino acids. CDR3 DNA sequence: TGCAGCGTTGAAGCCGACAGGGGCGCAGATGGCTACACCTTC. Its translation: CSVEADRGADGYTF.

V is TRBV4-2 and J is TRBJ2-7; TRBD2 matches at 10 bases. V was clipped by 1 base and J by 0 bases; unmatched bases: 9. The CDR3 loop spans 18 amino acids. Germline V lookup: CDR1 LGHNA, CDR2 YNFKEQ. CDR3 loop: CASSQVLAGPRYSYEQYF. The DNA for the CDR3 is TGTGCCAGCAGCCAAGTACTAGCGGGACCAAGATACTCCTACGAGCAGTACTTC.

This clone has only one observation. The chain recombines TRBV4-1 with TRBJ2-2, with a weak D call TRBD2 (6 bases). With 0 bases removed from V and 4 bases from J, the gap between germline ends came to 21 bases. This CDR3 has 19 amino acids. Per germline, CDR1 MGHRA and CDR2 YSYEKL. CDR3 nucleotides: TGCGCCAGCAGCCAAGATTTGGGTAGCGGATACTACTCCACCGGGGAGCTGTTTTTT. It is translated as CASSQDLGSGYYSTGELFF.

The rearrangement links TRBV7-6 to TRBJ1-5; D unresolved. Trimming took off 5 bases at V and 4 bases at J, with 12 bases between the two ends. CDR3 size: 14 residues. The germline CDR1 and CDR2 sequences are SGHVS and FNYEAQ. As DNA, the CDR3 is TGTGCCAGCAGCATGGGTCGGGATAATCAGCCCCAGCATTTT. This gives the protein CASSMGRDNQPQHF.

This clone was recorded only once. The chain uses TRBV7-2 and TRBJ1-5, with 7 positions matching TRBD1. V shed 1 base and J 7 bases; nucleotides not matched to a gene: 1. The CDR3 extends over 13 amino acids. Germline loops: CDR1 SGHTA, CDR2 FQGNSA. The CDR3 nucleotides are TGTGCCAGCAGCTTAGAGACAGGGCAGCCCCAGCATTTT. This sequence encodes CASSLETGQPQHF.

The chain joins TRBV5-3 to TRBJ2-2; 8 bases map to TRBD1. TRBV5-3 is placed among ORFs of uncertain function. The V gene end was trimmed by 6 bases and the J gene end by 5 bases; junction bases not matched to a gene: 33. The CDR3 loop spans 23 amino acids. CDR3 sequence: CARNPSGYGRGQFGPQGTGELFF. The CDR3 region has the DNA TGTGCCAGAAACCCAAGCGGTTACGGCAGGGGGCAATTCGGCCCCCAGGGGACCGGGGAGCTGTTTTTT.

This clone was seen only a few times. The CDR3 DNA reads as TGCGCCAGCAGCCAAGTCCCATGGGGGGGCAGCTCTGAAGCTTTCTTT. Protein sequence: CASSQVPWGGSSEAFF. The chain couples TRBV4-1 to TRBJ1-1; D may be TRBD1 (6 bases). The V gene lost 1 base and the J gene lost 6 bases, with 18 bases spanning the gap. Germline CDR1 is MGHRA and CDR2 is YSYEKL. This CDR3 spans 16 amino acids.